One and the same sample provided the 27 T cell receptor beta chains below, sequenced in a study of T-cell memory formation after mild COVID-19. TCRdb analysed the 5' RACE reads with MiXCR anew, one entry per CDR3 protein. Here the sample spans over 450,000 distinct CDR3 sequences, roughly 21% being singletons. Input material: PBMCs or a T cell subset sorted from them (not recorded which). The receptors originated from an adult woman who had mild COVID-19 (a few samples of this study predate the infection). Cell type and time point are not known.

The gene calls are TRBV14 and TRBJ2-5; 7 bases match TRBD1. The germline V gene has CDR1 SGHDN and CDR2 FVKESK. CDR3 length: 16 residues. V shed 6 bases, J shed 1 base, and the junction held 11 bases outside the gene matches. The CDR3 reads CASSRQGLRLQETQYF. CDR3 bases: TGTGCCAGCAGTCGACAGGGCTTACGCCTCCAAGAGACCCAGTACTTC.

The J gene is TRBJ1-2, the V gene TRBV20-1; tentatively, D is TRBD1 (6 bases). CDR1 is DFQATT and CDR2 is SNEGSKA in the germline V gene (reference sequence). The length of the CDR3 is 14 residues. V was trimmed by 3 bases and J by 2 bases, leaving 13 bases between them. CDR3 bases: TGCAGTGCTAGTGGACAGAACCAAAACTATGGCTACACCTTC. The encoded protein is CSASGQNQNYGYTF.

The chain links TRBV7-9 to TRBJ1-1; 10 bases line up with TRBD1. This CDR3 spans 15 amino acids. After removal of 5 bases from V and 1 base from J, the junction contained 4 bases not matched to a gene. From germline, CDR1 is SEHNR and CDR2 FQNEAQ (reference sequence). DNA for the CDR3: TGTGCCAGCAGCCGAGGGACAGGGGCGAACACTGAAGCTTTCTTT. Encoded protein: CASSRGTGANTEAFF.

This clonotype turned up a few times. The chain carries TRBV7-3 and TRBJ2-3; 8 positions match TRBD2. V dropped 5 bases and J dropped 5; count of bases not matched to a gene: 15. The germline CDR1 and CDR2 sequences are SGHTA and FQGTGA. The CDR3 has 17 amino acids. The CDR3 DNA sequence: TGTGCCAGCAGCCTGGGCCTTCCGGGAGGGTTTCAAGATACGCAGTATTTT. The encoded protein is CASSLGLPGGFQDTQYF. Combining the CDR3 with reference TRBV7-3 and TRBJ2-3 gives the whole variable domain GAGVSQTPSNKVTEKGKYVELRCDPISGHTALYWYRQSLGQGPEFLIYFQGTGAADDSGLPNDRFFAVRPEGSVSTLKIQRTERGDSAVYLCASSLGLPGGFQDTQYFGPGTRLTVL.

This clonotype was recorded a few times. Here the CDR3 DNA reads TGTGCCAGCAGCGTCAGCGGAGGGGGAGCAGAGACCCAGTACTTC. Translating gives CASSVSGGGAETQYF. This chain links TRBV11-2 with TRBJ2-5; either TRBD1 or TRBD2 may supply D (6 bases each). V gave up 5 bases and J gave up 4 bases, with 17 bases separating them. The CDR3 is 15 residues long. The germline V gene has CDR1 SGHAT and CDR2 FQNNGV.

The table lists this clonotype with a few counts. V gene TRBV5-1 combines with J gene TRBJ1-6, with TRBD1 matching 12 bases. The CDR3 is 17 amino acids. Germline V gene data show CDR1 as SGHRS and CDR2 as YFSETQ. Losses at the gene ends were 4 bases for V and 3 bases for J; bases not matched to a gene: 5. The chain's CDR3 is CASSEGTGGFYNSPLHF. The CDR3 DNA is TGCGCCAGCAGCGAAGGGACAGGGGGCTTCTATAATTCACCCCTCCACTTT.

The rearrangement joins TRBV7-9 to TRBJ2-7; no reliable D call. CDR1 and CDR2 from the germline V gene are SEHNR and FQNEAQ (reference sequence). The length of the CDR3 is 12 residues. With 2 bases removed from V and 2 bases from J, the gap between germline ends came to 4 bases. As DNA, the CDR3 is TGTGCCAGCAGCTTATGGGCCTACGAGCAGTACTTC. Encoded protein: CASSLWAYEQYF.

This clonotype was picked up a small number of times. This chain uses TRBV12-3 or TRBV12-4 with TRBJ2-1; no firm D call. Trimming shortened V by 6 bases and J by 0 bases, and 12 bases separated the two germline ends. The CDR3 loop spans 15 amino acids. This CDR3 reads CASSTPLSSYNEQFF. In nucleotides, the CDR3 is TGTGCCAGCAGCACACCTCTGAGCTCCTACAATGAGCAGTTCTTC.

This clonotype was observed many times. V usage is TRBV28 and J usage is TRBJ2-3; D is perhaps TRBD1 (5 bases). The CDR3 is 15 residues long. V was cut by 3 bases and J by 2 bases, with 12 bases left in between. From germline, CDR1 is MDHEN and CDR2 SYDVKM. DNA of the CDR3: TGTGCCAGCAGTTTTCTAGGCAGGGCCACAGATACGCAGTATTTT. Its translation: CASSFLGRATDTQYF.

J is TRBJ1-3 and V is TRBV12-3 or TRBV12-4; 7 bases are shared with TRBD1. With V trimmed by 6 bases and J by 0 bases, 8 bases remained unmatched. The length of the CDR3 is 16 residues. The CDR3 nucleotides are TGTGCCAGCAGGGGCCCACAGGGGAGCTCTGGAAACACCATATATTTT. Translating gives CASRGPQGSSGNTIYF.

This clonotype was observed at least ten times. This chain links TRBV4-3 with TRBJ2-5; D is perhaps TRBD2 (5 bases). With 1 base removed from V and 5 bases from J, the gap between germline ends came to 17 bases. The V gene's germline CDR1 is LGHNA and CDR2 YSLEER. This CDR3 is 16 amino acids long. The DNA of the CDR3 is TGCGCCAGCAGCCAAGGGGTTAGCGAGCTGCCCGAGACCCAGTACTTC. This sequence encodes CASSQGVSELPETQYF.

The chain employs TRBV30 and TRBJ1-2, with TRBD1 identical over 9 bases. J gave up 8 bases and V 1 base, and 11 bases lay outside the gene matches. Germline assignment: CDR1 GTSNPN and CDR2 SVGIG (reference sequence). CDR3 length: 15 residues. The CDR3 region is CAWSDPETGGFGYTF. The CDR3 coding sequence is TGTGCCTGGAGTGATCCAGAGACAGGGGGTTTCGGCTACACCTTC.

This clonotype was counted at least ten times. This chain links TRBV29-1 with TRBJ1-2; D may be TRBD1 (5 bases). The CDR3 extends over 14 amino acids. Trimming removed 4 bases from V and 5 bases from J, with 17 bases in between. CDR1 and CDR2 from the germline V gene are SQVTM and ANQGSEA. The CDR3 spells CSVVTPGSFYGYTF. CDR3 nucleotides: TGCAGCGTTGTCACCCCAGGGAGCTTTTATGGCTACACCTTC.

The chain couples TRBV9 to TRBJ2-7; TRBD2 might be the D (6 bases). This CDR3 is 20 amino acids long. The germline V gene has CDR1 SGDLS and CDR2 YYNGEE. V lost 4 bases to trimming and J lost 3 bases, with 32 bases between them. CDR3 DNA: TGTGCCAGCAGCCCCGAGTCGGTGTTCGGACCGAGCGGGTCTTACTACGAGCAGTACTTC. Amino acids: CASSPESVFGPSGSYYEQYF.

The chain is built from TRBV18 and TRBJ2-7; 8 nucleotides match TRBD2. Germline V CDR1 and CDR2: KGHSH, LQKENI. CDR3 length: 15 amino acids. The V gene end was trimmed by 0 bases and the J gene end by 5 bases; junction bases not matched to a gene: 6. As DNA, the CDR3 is TGTGCCAGCTCACCACCTCCAGCGGGGGTGGACGAGCAGTACTTC. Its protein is CASSPPPAGVDEQYF.

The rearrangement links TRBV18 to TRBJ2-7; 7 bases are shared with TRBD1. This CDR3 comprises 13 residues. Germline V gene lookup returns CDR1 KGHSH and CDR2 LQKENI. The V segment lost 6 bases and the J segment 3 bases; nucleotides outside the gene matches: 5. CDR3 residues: CASSDRQGYEQYF. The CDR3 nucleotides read TGTGCCAGCTCGGACCGACAGGGCTACGAGCAGTACTTC.

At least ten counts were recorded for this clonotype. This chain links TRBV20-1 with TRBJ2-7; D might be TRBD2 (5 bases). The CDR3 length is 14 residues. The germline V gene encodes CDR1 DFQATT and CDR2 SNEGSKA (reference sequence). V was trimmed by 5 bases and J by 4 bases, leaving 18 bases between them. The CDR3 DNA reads TGCAGTGCTCTCCCCCCCGGGAATTGGTACGAGCAGTACTTC. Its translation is CSALPPGNWYEQYF.

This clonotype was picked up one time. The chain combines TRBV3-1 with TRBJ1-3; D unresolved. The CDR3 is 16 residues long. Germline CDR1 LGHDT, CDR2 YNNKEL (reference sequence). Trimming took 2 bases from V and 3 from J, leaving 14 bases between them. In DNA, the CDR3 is TGTGCCAGCAGCCAACGAATCCTCGGCGATGGAAACACCATATATTTT. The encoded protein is CASSQRILGDGNTIYF.

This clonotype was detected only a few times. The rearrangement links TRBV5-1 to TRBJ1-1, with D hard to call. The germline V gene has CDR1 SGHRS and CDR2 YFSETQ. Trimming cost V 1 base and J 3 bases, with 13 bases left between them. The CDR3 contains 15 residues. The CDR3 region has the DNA TGCGCCAGCAGCTTGAGCCGCGGAGGGTACACTGAAGCTTTCTTT. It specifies CASSLSRGGYTEAFF.

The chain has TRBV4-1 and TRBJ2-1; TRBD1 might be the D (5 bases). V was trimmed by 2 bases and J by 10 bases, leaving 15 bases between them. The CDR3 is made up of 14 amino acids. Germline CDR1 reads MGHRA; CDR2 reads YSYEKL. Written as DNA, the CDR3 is TGCGCCAGCAGCCAACAGCAAGAAGGGGAAGAGCAGTTCTTC. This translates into CASSQQQEGEEQFF.

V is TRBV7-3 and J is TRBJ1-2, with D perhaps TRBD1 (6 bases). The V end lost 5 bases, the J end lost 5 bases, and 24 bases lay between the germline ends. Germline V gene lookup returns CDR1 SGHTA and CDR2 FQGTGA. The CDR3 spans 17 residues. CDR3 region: CASSPEGGPGRGYGYTF. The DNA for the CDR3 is TGTGCCAGCAGCCCCGAGGGAGGGCCAGGAAGGGGGTATGGCTACACCTTC. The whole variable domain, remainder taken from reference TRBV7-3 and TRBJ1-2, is GAGVSQTPSNKVTEKGKYVELRCDPISGHTALYWYRQSLGQGPEFLIYFQGTGAADDSGLPNDRFFAVRPEGSVSTLKIQRTERGDSAVYLCASSPEGGPGRGYGYTFGSGTRLTVV.

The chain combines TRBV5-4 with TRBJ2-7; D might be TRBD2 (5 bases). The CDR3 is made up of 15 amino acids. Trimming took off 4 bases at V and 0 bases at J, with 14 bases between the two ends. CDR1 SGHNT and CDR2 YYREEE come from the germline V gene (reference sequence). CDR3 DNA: TGTGCCAGCAGCCCTAGGACTCAAAGCTCCTACGAGCAGTACTTC. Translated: CASSPRTQSSYEQYF.

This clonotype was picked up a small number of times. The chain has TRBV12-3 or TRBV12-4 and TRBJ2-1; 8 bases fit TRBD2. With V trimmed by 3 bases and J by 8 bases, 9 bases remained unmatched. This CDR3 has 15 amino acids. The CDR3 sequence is CASSFGVVGGDEQFF. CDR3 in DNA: TGTGCCAGCAGTTTTGGTGTAGTCGGGGGGGATGAGCAGTTCTTC.

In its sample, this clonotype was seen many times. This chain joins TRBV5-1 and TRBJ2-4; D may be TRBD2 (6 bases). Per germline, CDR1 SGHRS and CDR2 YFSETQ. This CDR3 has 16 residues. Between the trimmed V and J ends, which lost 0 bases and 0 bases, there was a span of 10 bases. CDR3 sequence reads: CASSLEGGSAKNIQYF. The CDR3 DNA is TGCGCCAGCAGCTTGGAAGGAGGGTCAGCCAAAAACATTCAGTACTTC.

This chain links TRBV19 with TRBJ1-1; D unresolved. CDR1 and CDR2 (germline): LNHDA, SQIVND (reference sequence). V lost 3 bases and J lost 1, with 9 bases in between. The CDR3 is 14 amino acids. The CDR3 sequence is CASSILDRNTEAFF. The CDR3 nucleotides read TGTGCCAGTAGTATTCTGGATAGGAACACTGAAGCTTTCTTT.

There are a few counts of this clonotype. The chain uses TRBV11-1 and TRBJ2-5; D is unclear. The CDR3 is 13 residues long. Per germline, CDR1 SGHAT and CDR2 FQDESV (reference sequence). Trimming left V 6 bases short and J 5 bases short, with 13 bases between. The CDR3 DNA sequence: TGTGCCAGCAGAACCTACAAGGAGGAGACCCAGTACTTC. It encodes CASRTYKEETQYF.

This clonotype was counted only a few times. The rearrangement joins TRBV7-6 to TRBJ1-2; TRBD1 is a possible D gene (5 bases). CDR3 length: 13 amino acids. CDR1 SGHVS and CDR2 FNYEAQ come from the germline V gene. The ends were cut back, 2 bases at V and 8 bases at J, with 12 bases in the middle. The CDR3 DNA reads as TGTGCCAGCAGCTTAACGTCAGGGAGCGGCTACACCTTC. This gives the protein CASSLTSGSGYTF.